This T cell receptor beta chain comes out of a study of vaccination effects on CD4 cells after COVID-19. This CDR3 has 16 residues. Unmatched junction bases numbered 12, after V lost 3 bases and J lost 3 bases. Germline V gene lookup returns CDR1 SQVTM and CDR2 ANQGSEA. Sequencing used immunoSEQ multiplex PCR; TCRdb keeps in-frame clones, though not all of them. The data contain some 66,000 clones, 70% to 85% of them singletons. Scientists isolated CD4+ T cells after an approximately 10-day culture period ended. The cohort was immunized with two doses of either the BNT162b2 or mRNA-1273 vaccine. For this clone: What it binds is unknown.

Sequenced material: CD4+ T cells from PBMCs cultured without peptide, taken after COVID-19 vaccination. This sequence was found in a human donor who received a COVID-19 vaccine. The J gene is TRBJ2-3, the V gene TRBV29-1; 7 bases are a match to TRBD1. DNA of the CDR3: TGCAGCGTTGAGGGCGCGCCCCAGACAGGGACAGATACGCAGTATTTT. Protein: CSVEGAPQTGTDTQYF.